This entry lists 10 T cell receptor beta chains sequenced from one sample in a study of shared clonotypes between healthy human individuals. TCRdb keeps only in-frame clones here, not all; method: immunoSEQ multiplex PCR. This sample has some 490,000 clones, with over 70% found just once. The specimen was PBMCs. The receptors were gathered from a woman between 35 and 50 years old in good health. Some clones in this sample may be carry-over from other donors' samples.

The chain combines TRBV27 with TRBJ2-7, with D perhaps being TRBD1 or TRBD2 (5 bases each). V was trimmed by 5 bases and J by 2 bases, leaving 13 bases between them. The CDR3 is made up of 14 amino acids. Germline V CDR1 and CDR2: MNHEY, SMNVEV (reference sequence). As DNA, the CDR3 is TGTGCCAGCAGTGTTAGGGACGGCCCCTACGAGCAGTACTTC. It specifies CASSVRDGPYEQYF.

The rearrangement links TRBV10-3 to TRBJ2-4; TRBD2 matches 9 bases. The CDR3 is made up of 17 amino acids. V dropped 3 bases and J dropped 5; count of bases not matched to a gene: 11. Germline V gene sequence: CDR1 ENHRY, CDR2 SYGVKD. The CDR3 region is CAISDGLAGLDENIQYF. CDR3 DNA: TGTGCCATCAGTGATGGGCTAGCGGGATTGGATGAAAACATTCAGTACTTC.

The V call is TRBV9, the J call TRBJ2-1, with TRBD2 identical over 13 bases. V trimming: 3 bases; J trimming: 5 bases; junction bases outside the gene matches: 5. The CDR3 is made up of 16 amino acids. Germline CDR1 reads SGDLS; CDR2 reads YYNGEE. In nucleotides, the CDR3 is TGTGCCAGCAGCGCACTAGCGGGAGGGACCCACAATGAGCAGTTCTTC. It encodes CASSALAGGTHNEQFF.

The chain couples TRBV29-1 to TRBJ2-1, with 9 bases matching TRBD1. V was clipped by 0 bases and J by 9 bases; unmatched bases: 0. Germline assignment: CDR1 SQVTM and CDR2 ANQGSEA. This CDR3 contains 12 residues. The CDR3 reads CSVEETGGEQFF. CDR3 coding DNA: TGCAGCGTTGAAGAGACAGGGGGTGAGCAGTTCTTC.

The V gene is TRBV7-2, the J gene TRBJ2-5; TRBD2 aligns across 8 bases. Germline CDR1 SGHTA, CDR2 FQGNSA. V was pared by 1 base and J by 1 base, with 8 bases of the junction left unmatched. This CDR3 spans 17 amino acids. CDR3 in amino acids: CASSLGPTSGPQETQYF. The DNA of the CDR3 is TGTGCCAGCAGCTTAGGGCCCACTAGCGGCCCCCAAGAGACCCAGTACTTC.

The chain carries TRBV4-1 and TRBJ2-5; TRBD2 matches at 12 bases. The CDR3 is 18 amino acids. V lost 0 bases and J lost 5; bases outside the gene matches: 10. Looked up from germline, CDR1 is MGHRA and CDR2 is YSYEKL. The CDR3 bases are TGCGCCAGCAGCCAAGATCCGGCTAGCGGGAGGGCTGGGGAGACCCAGTACTTC. It codes for CASSQDPASGRAGETQYF.

The chain is built from TRBV18 and TRBJ2-7; D unclear. Between the trimmed V and J ends, which lost 2 bases and 5 bases, there was a span of 13 bases. Germline loops: CDR1 KGHSH, CDR2 LQKENI. The CDR3 spans 14 residues. Written as DNA, the CDR3 is TGTGCCAGCTCACCAAATTACAGTTCTGACGAGCAGTACTTC. It translates to CASSPNYSSDEQYF.

The V call is TRBV18, the J call TRBJ1-1, with 7 positions matching TRBD1. CDR1 KGHSH and CDR2 LQKENI come from the germline V gene. This CDR3 comprises 16 residues. The J segment lost 3 bases and the V segment lost 2 bases, leaving 9 bases of the junction unmatched. The CDR3 loop reads CASSPGTAGRDTEAFF. CDR3 coding DNA: TGTGCCAGCTCACCAGGGACAGCCGGCCGGGACACTGAAGCTTTCTTT.

The chain employs TRBV15 and TRBJ2-5; the D gene is possibly TRBD1 (6 bases). The CDR3 consists of 12 residues. The germline CDR1 and CDR2 sequences are LNHNV and YYDKDF (reference sequence). V shed 8 bases and J shed 2 bases, with 9 bases lying between them. The CDR3 here is CATGQQQETQYF. The DNA for the CDR3 is TGTGCCACCGGACAGCAACAAGAGACCCAGTACTTC.

Details on this clone: This probably arose from a read error, given a far larger clone one base away. Other DNA sequences from this sample encode an identical CDR3 as well. In DNA form, the CDR3 reads TGTGCCAGCAGCTGGAGACCTGGACAGGGGTCCGAGCAGTACTTC. Encoded protein: CASSWRPGQGSEQYF. The rearrangement uses TRBV11-2 and TRBJ2-7, with 9 bases aligning to TRBD1. CDR1 and CDR2 from the germline V gene are SGHAT and FQNNGV. V lost 4 bases, J lost 6 bases, and 10 bases stayed unmatched. This CDR3 region has 15 residues.